This T cell receptor beta chain was profiled in a study of T cell responses to AZD1222 COVID-19 vaccine (dated by TCRdb to the early 2020s). Describing the broader study: AZD1222 recipients given second doses at about 4 weeks or at about 12 weeks were pooled, since spike-specific TCR depth and breadth were not found to differ between the two schedules. TCR sequencing covered fewer than 250 trial participants: 200 to 220 given two doses of AZD1222 and 26 given two doses of MenACWY control vaccine. Enrollment into the trials was organized by age into subgroups of 18-55, 56-69 and 70-plus years, and those subgroups contained roughly 160, 29 and 62 TCR-sequenced participants, respectively. The paper as a whole reports these results and caveats: After two AZD1222 doses, both the breadth and the depth of spike-specific TCRs were significantly higher than at day 0 and than in MenACWY recipients. Conclusions about previously exposed vaccinees were limited because only six AZD1222 recipients were SARS-CoV-2 seropositive at baseline. No day 14 peak-response samples were available, so repertoires were characterized only after the peak T cell response. The 56-69-year group was small, and its depth increase did not reach significance, likely because of low power. The vaccine-associated CD4 TCRs covered the entire spike protein, and the dominant responses fell in regions 160-218 and 743-854. Epitopes outside the regions mutated in the B.1.351 and B.1.1.7 variants were reportedly recognized by nearly half of the unique spike-specific TCRs. Participants were mostly white British and included more females than males, and it was suggested by the authors that clonal diversity may have been underestimated.

V is shortened by 1 base, J by 1 base, and the region joining them spans 11 bases. The CDR3 contains 15 residues, cysteine and phenylalanine counted. Solely the CDR3 DNA is kept, with 45 bases framed from the first base. CDR1 and CDR2, looked up from the germline V gene, are SGHRS and YFSETQ. This sample's time point label indicates: baseline before first vaccination. Samples from vaccinated people were obtained from the UK trials COV001 and COV002, which included a single-blind randomized controlled phase 2/3 trial of AZD1222 (ChAdOx1 nCoV-19) in healthy adults. For TCRbeta chain sequencing, PBMC samples were collected from trial participants at day 0 and at day 28 after the second dose. Concerning this clone: Its antigen remains undetermined. No quality values exist for individual bases; no much larger clone is one base distant.

The CDR3 regions of human TCRbeta chains were analyzed by immunosequencing. As for how the authors treated the data: Repertoire TCRs were checked for matches against a reference library of SARS-CoV-2-specific TCRs that had been generated using the MIRA antigen-specificity platform. Breadth meant the fraction of unique TCRs that were SARS-CoV-2-associated, whereas depth meant the fraction of total T cells that were SARS-CoV-2-associated. Using the MIRA data, every spike-specific TCR was mapped to the spike region that the TCR reacted to and assigned to either a CD4 or a CD8 class. Log10-transformed breadth and depth values were compared by one-way ANOVA with Sidak's multiple comparisons tests. TCRdb obtained this table from immuneACCESS and retained in-frame rearrangements with V and J assigned. These tables miss some clones; where compared with another copy, unresolved V genes account for less than half of the shortfall, and the remainder is unexplained. V, J and clone size are those of that table, while D and trimming were read from the DNA. The sample table records some 190,000 clones; almost 95% of these occur just once. About 1.2% of the sample is taken by the ten largest.

This material consisted of peripheral blood, taken on day 0 of AZD1222 vaccination. This clonotype was sampled from an adult in good health. The chain uses TRBV5-1 and TRBJ1-1; there is no confident call for the D gene. CDR3 region: CASSLHFGSNTEAFF. The nucleotides read TGCGCCAGCAGCTTGCATTTTGGGTCGAACACTGAAGCTTTCTTT. This CDR3, with the reference TRBV5-1 and TRBJ1-1 proteins standing in past its ends, gives the full variable domain KAGVTQTPRYLIKTRGQQVTLSCSPISGHRSVSWYQQTPGQGLQFLFEYFSETQRNKGNFPGRFSGRQFSNSRSEMNVSTLELGDSALYLCASSLHFGSNTEAFFGQGTRLTVV.